This T cell receptor beta chain originates from a study of blood T cell repertoires in COVID-19. Overall study context: Acute and convalescent COVID-19 samples came from the United States, Italy and Spain.

TCRdb's table, derived via immunoSEQ multiplex PCR, lists solely in-frame clones and lacks some. The sample includes fewer than 250,000 clones, approximately 86% of them seen just once. Participant age was about 18 to 95 years, and participants resided in 25 or so US areas. Assignments of participants to cohorts depended upon their own reported clinical history. The TCR was taken from a woman under 40 with acute COVID-19. Sequencing was performed on PBMCs or T cells enriched from blood (not recorded which).

DNA of the CDR3: TGTGCCACCAGTGACCGGGACAGGCGTACATTCTCTGGAAACACCATATATTTT. Amino acids: CATSDRDRRTFSGNTIYF. The chain carries TRBV24-1 and TRBJ1-3; TRBD1 aligns across 8 bases. Germline V gives CDR1 KGHDR, CDR2 SFDVKD. V lost 4 bases, J lost 0 bases, and 10 bases stayed unmatched. The CDR3 extends over 18 amino acids.